Listed here are 4 T cell receptor beta chains from one sample, sequenced in a study of T cells in Graves' hyperthyroidism and ophthalmopathy (dated by TCRdb to the late 2010s). The receptor library was made with multiplex PCR. The listed sequencing device is Illumina HiSeq 2000. The TCR beta CDR3 regions were amplified from the RNA transcripts. For the first round of RT-PCR on the TCR CDR3, the HTBI primer set was used together with the Qiagen OneStep RT-PCR kit. TCRdb reprocessing: public reads trimmed at Q25 with fastp, clones called with MiXCR, in-frame beta chains kept. Each CDR3 protein gets just one entry, which takes the most common genes and DNA from the rows behind it. The sample has hundreds of thousands of distinct CDR3 sequences on record, less than 30% of them singletons. The ten largest clones take up about a quarter of the sample. Material: blood. These receptors all stem from a man aged 35-49 years with Graves' hyperthyroidism that later progressed to Graves' ophthalmopathy.

This clonotype is classed as medium-sized. The rearrangement joins TRBV28 to TRBJ1-6, with D unclear. There are 15 residues in the CDR3. V was shortened by 2 bases and J by 4 bases, with 9 bases between the two germline ends. CDR1 and CDR2 from the germline V gene are MDHEN and SYDVKM. DNA for the CDR3: TGTGCCAGCAGTTTAGGGCAAGATTATAATTCACCCCTCCACTTT. This gives the protein CASSLGQDYNSPLHF.

The CDR3 sequence is CASRASIEEQYF. The CDR3 bases are TGTGCCAGCAGAGCTAGCATTGAAGAGCAGTACTTC. The V and J genes are TRBV28 and TRBJ2-7, with D possibly matching TRBD2 (5 bases). This CDR3 contains 12 residues. Germline CDR1 is MDHEN and CDR2 is SYDVKM. V was trimmed by 6 bases and J by 7 bases, leaving 13 bases between them.

This clonotype was seen at least ten times. The rearrangement uses TRBV7-8 and TRBJ2-7; D unclear. The CDR3 length is 16 residues. The V gene's germline CDR1 is SGHVS and CDR2 FQNEAQ. V was trimmed by 2 bases and J by 0 bases, leaving 14 bases between them. The CDR3 is CASSLNPGPSSYEQYF. The CDR3 DNA sequence: TGTGCCAGCAGCTTAAATCCCGGGCCGAGCTCCTACGAGCAGTACTTC. Full variable domain (outside the CDR3, taken from reference TRBV7-8 and TRBJ2-7): GAGVSQSPRYKVAKRGQDVALRCDPISGHVSLFWYQQALGQGPEFLTYFQNEAQLDKSGLPSDRFFAERPEGSVSTLKIQRTQQEDSAVYLCASSLNPGPSSYEQYFGPGTRLTVT.

This clonotype was recorded at least ten times. The V gene is TRBV2, the J gene TRBJ2-2; D gene unclear. V lost 4 bases and J 4 bases, leaving 7 bases between the germline ends. Germline CDR1 is SNHLY and CDR2 is FYNNEI. The CDR3 spans 13 residues. CDR3 loop: CASSALATGELFF. The CDR3 DNA follows: TGTGCCAGCAGTGCCTTGGCCACCGGGGAGCTGTTTTTT.